The subject of this entry is one TCR beta chain. The data derive from a study of cytomegalovirus exposure and HLA in healthy donors. 13 Jbeta primers and 60 Vbeta primers were used for the PCR. Clones were read by immunoSEQ multiplex PCR, and TCRdb kept only the in-frame ones, dropping some. Counted here are around 120,000 clones, 65% to 85% occurring once; the ten biggest clones make up under 0.3%. The CDR3 runs to 13 residues. Trimming removed 2 bases from V and 7 bases from J, with 8 bases in between. Per the germline V gene, CDR1 is SGHVS and CDR2 is FNYEAQ. This chain joins TRBV7-6 and TRBJ2-2; D not certain. Sequenced sample: PBMCs. The TCR was taken from a man aged 50-60 years in good health and CMV-seronegative. As DNA, the CDR3 is TGTGCCAGCAGCTTATCGGGTGGCGGGGAGCTGTTTTTT. Translation gives CASSLSGGGELFF.